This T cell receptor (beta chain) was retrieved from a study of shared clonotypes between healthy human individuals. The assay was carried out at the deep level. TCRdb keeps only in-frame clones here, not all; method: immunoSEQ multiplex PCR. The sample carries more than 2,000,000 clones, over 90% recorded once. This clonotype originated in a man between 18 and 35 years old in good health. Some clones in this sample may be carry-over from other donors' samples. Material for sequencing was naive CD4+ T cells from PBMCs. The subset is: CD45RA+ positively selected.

The CDR3 sequence is CAWNTGIGATEAFF. The DNA of the CDR3 is TGTGCCTGGAATACAGGGATCGGGGCCACTGAAGCTTTCTTT. The J gene is TRBJ1-1, the V gene TRBV30; D is possibly TRBD1 (6 bases). The germline V gene has CDR1 GTSNPN and CDR2 SVGIG (reference sequence). Trimming removed 4 bases at V and 4 bases at J, with 16 bases between. The CDR3 loop spans 14 amino acids.